The T cell receptor (beta chain) described here comes from a study of cytomegalovirus exposure and HLA in healthy donors (TCRdb year 2017). Context from the whole study: According to a later analysis, one platform produced both the roughly 130 validation repertoires and the 620 or so repertoires of the first cohort. Besides the first cohort of approximately 670 subjects, a separate validation cohort made up of roughly 120 different subjects was used. The aim of the study was to test whether cataloging public T cell receptors could identify signatures of past pathogen exposure. The study combined high-throughput TCR immunosequencing, statistical association of individual TCRs with disease status, and machine learning to predict cytomegalovirus infection status.

Regarding this clone: The antigen it binds to is not known. Qualities for individual bases were not recorded, and no much larger clone is one base off.

Library preparation used the immunoSEQ multiplex PCR assay. The authors processed their data as follows. A statistical classification framework was developed to diagnose cytomegalovirus status using the catalog of TCR beta chain sequences. TCRdb took over this immuneACCESS table, retaining in-frame rearrangements with V and J assigned. Such tables are incomplete; in checked studies, under half of the missing clones stem from an unresolved V gene, and the remainder is unexplained. The V and J calls and clone size come from that table; D and trimming were worked out from the DNA. In all, the sample holds about 98,000 clones, and about 95% of those were seen once. 0.89% of the sample comes from the top ten. The donors belonged to the validation cohort of over a hundred subjects, which was separate from the approximately 700-subject first cohort. The research as a whole found: Across donors, most TCR sequences were observed very rarely, whereas some public TCRs were present in many individuals. In the study, around 160 TCR beta chains were listed as associated with cytomegalovirus. The authors suggested that the approach could potentially be extended to other disease states and immunological phenotypes. In a later analysis, TCRs clustered in the first cohort were found to also tend to co-occur in the roughly 120 validation repertoires, with 85% to 95% of cluster scores above 0. The classifier was reported to diagnose cytomegalovirus status with high specificity and sensitivity in both the original cohort and the validation cohort. Three of the identified cytomegalovirus-associated TCR beta chains were confirmed in vitro to be specific for cytomegalovirus antigens. All 120 or so repertoires were used to score co-occurrence in the validation cohort in a later analysis, because that analysis had no HLA typing for the cohort.

The clonotype originates from a woman younger than 30 in good health and CMV-seronegative. Sequencing used PBMCs.

The CDR3: CASRLGQTISYEQYF. In nucleotides, the sequence is TGTGCCAGCAGGTTGGGACAGACTATTTCCTACGAGCAGTACTTC. The chain couples TRBV7-8 to TRBJ2-7; TRBD1 fits 7 bases in the junction. CDR1 SGHVS and CDR2 FQNEAQ were looked up in the germline V gene. Inclusive of the bounding cysteine and phenylalanine, the CDR3 is 15 residues long. Just the 45-base CDR3 DNA is kept, in frame starting at base 1. The germline V end is reduced by 6 bases and the J end by 1 base; junction bases left unmatched: 9.